This T cell receptor beta chain was profiled in a study of Graves' ophthalmopathy and Graves' hyperthyroidism. As for the study in general: Peripheral blood was gathered at first diagnosis, ahead of any treatment whatsoever.

Study-level points and caveats: Most thyroid clonotypes with frequency above 0.001 were detected in blood too.

The germline V gene has CDR1 DFQATT and CDR2 SNEGSKA (reference sequence). The J segment lost 3 bases and the V segment lost 7 bases, leaving 7 bases of the junction unmatched. This CDR3 is built from 13 residues. RNA transcripts provided the template for amplifying TCR beta CDR3 regions. The workflow started with a first-round RT-PCR run with HTBI primers and then moved on to a second-round multiplex PCR. In TCRdb, the multiplex PCR reads were re-called with MiXCR into one record per CDR3 protein. The sample contains about 620,000 distinct CDR3 sequences, approximately 21% of which appear only once. As for this clonotype: Its antigen is as yet unknown.

This sequence joins TRBV20-1 and TRBJ2-5, with 8 bases fitting TRBD1. Source material: peripheral blood. The TCR comes from a young woman with stable Graves' hyperthyroidism. Some clones in this sample may be carry-over from other donors' samples. The CDR3 bases are TGCAGTGTTCAGGGGGCGCCGGAAGAGACCCAGTACTTC. Encoded protein: CSVQGAPEETQYF.